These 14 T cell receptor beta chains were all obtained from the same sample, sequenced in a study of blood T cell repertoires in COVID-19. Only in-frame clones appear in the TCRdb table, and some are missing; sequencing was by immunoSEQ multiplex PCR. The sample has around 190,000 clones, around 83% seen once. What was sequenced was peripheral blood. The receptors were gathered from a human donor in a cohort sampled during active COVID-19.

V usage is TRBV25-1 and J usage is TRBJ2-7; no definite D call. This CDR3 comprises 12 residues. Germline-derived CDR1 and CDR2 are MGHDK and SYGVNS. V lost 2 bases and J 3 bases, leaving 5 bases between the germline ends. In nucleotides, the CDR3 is TGTGCCAGCAGTGAAGCAGGCTACGAGCAGTACTTC. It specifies CASSEAGYEQYF.

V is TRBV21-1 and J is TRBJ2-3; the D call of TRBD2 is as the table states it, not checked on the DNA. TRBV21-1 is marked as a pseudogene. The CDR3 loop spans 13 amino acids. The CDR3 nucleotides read TGTGCCAGGCCGGGAGGCTTTCCCGATACGCAGTATTTT. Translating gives CARPGGFPDTQYF.

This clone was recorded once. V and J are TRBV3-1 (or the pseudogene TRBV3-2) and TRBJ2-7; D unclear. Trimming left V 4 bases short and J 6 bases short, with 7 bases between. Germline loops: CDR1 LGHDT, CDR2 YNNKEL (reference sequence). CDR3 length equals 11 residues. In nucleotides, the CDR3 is TGTGCCAGCAGCCGGGCTTGCGAGCAGTACTTC. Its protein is CASSRACEQYF.

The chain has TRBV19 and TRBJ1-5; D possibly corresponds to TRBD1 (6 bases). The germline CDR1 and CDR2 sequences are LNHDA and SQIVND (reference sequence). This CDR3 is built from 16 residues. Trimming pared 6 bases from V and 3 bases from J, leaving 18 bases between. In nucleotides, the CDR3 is TGTGCCAGTAGCCTCCGGGACAAGCCCCCCAATCAGCCCCAGCATTTT. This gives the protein CASSLRDKPPNQPQHF.

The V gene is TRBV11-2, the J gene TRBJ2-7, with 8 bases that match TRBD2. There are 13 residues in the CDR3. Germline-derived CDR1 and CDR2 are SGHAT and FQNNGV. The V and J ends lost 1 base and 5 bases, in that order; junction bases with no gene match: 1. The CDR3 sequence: CASSLAGGNEQYF. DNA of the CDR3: TGTGCCAGCAGCTTAGCGGGAGGGAACGAGCAGTACTTC.

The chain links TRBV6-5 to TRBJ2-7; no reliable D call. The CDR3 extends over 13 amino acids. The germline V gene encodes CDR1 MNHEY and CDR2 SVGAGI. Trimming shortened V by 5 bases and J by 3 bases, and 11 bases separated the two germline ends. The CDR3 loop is CASSQVRNYEQYF. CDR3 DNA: TGTGCCAGCAGTCAGGTCAGAAACTACGAGCAGTACTTC.

CDR3 nucleotide sequence: TGTGCCAGTAGTATAGACAGGGAAGGCGAGCAGTACTTC. It translates to CASSIDREGEQYF. V gene TRBV19 combines with J gene TRBJ2-7, with D perhaps TRBD1 (5 bases). The CDR3 has 13 amino acids. Trimming cost V 0 bases and J 6 bases, with 9 bases left between them. The germline gives CDR1 LNHDA, CDR2 SQIVND (reference sequence).

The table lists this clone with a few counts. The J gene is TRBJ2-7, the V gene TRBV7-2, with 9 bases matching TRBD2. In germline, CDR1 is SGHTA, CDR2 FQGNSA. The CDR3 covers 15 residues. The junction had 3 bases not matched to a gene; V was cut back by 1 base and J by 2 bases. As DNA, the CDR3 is TGTGCCAGCAGCTTAGTAGCGGGGGCCGCCTACGAGCAGTACTTC. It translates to CASSLVAGAAYEQYF.

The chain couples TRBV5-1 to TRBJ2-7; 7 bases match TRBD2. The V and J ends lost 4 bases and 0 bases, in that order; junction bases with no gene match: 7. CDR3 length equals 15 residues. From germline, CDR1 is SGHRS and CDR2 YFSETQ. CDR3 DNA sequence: TGCGCCAGCAGCCCAGTCAAGCGGGACTCCTACGAGCAGTACTTC. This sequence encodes CASSPVKRDSYEQYF.

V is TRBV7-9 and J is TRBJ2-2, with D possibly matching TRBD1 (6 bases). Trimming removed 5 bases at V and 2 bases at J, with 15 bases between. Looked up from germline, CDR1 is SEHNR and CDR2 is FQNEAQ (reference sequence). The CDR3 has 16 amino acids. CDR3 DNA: TGTGCCAGCAGCCTCAATGGGGGACACAACACCGGGGAGCTGTTTTTT. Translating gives CASSLNGGHNTGELFF.

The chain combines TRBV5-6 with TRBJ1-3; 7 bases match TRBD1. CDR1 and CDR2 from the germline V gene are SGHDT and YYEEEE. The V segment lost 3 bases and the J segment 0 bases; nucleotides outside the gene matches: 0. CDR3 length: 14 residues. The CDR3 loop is CASSWDSSGNTIYF. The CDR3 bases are TGTGCCAGCAGCTGGGACAGCTCTGGAAACACCATATATTTT.

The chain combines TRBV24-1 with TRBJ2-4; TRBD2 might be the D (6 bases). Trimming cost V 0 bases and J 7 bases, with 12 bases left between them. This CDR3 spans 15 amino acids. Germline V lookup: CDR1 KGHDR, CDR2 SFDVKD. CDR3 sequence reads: CATSDLGGLSNIQYF. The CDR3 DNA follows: TGTGCCACCAGTGATTTGGGGGGGTTGAGTAACATTCAGTACTTC.

The CDR3 protein is CASSPGGAGQPQHF. As DNA, the CDR3 is TGTGCCAGCAGCCCAGGGGGCGCGGGTCAGCCCCAGCATTTT. The V gene is TRBV5-6, the J gene TRBJ1-5; TRBD1 matches at 8 bases. The CDR3 has 14 residues. Germline assignment: CDR1 SGHDT and CDR2 YYEEEE. Trimming removed 4 bases from V and 6 bases from J; junction bases left unmatched: 6. The full variable domain, with the rest looked up from reference TRBV5-6 and TRBJ1-5, is DAGVTQSPTHLIKTRGQQVTLRCSPKSGHDTVSWYQQALGQGPQFIFQYYEEEERQRGNFPDRFSGHQFPNYSSELNVNALLLGDSALYLCASSPGGAGQPQHFGDGTRLSIL.

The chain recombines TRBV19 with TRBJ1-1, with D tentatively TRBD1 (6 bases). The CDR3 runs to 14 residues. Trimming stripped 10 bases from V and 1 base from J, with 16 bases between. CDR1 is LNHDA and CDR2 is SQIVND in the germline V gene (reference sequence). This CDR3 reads CATNGGGPNTEAFF. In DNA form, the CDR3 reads TGTGCCACCAATGGTGGGGGCCCGAACACTGAAGCTTTCTTT.